This T cell receptor (beta chain) was sequenced for a study of T cell responses to AZD1222 COVID-19 vaccine (dated by TCRdb to about 2021). Looking at the study overall: A total of about 250 trial participants underwent TCR sequencing, of whom 200 to 220 had received two doses of AZD1222 and 26 had received two doses of the MenACWY control vaccine. Trial participants were enrolled into age subgroups of 18-55, 56-69 and 70-plus years, which contained 148, 28 and 57 TCR-sequenced participants, respectively.

The CDR3 covers 14 residues, taking in both the cysteine and the phenylalanine. The sequence is cut down to CDR3 DNA, 42 bases in frame from base 1. Per the germline V gene, WSHSY is the CDR1 and SAAADI is the CDR2. Clipping removes 7 bases from V and 7 bases from J, with 5 as the unmatched junction base count. As concerns this clone: It has no known antigen specificity. No base quality values were provided; no much bigger clone lies one nucleotide off.

On the study overall, not on this receptor specifically: Conclusions about previously exposed vaccinees are limited because only five or six AZD1222 recipients were SARS-CoV-2 seropositive at baseline. Nearly half of unique spike-specific TCRs reportedly recognized epitopes outside regions mutated in the B.1.351 and B.1.1.7 variants. A significant rise in spike-specific TCR breadth and depth was observed after two AZD1222 doses relative to day 0 and relative to MenACWY recipients. In the small 56-69-year group, the increase in depth fell short of significance, most likely because of low power. No day 14 peak-response samples were available, so repertoires were characterized only after the peak T cell response. Participants were mostly white British, with more females than males. The authors suggested clonal diversity may have been underestimated. Vaccine-associated CD4 TCRs spanned the whole spike protein, with dominant responses in regions 160-218 and 743-854.

The CDR3 regions of human TCRbeta chains were analyzed by immunosequencing. The published analysis was carried out like this. Repertoire TCRs were matched against a reference library of SARS-CoV-2-specific TCRs generated with the MIRA antigen-specificity platform. Breadth was defined as the fraction of unique TCRs that were SARS-CoV-2-associated, and depth was defined as the fraction of total T cells that were SARS-CoV-2-associated. Each spike-specific TCR was assigned to its reactive spike region and to a CD4 or CD8 class using the MIRA data. Log10-transformed breadth and depth values were compared by one-way ANOVA with Sidak's multiple comparisons tests. Imported from immuneACCESS, the table was reduced by TCRdb to in-frame sequences with V and J called. These copies leave out some clones; in studies compared against another copy, an unresolved V gene accounts for under half, and the cause of the remainder is not known. From that table come the V and J calls and clone size; the DNA was used to work out D and trimming. This sample is represented by about 130,000 clones; approximately 88% of them were singletons. Of the sample, 5% to 7% is held by the ten largest clones.

The sample's time point label, decoded: about 28 days (+/-7) after the second vaccine dose. AZD1222 recipients whose second dose came at about 4 weeks and those whose second dose came at about 12 weeks were combined into one group, since spike-specific TCR depth and breadth did not differ between the two schedules. Samples from vaccinated people were obtained from the UK trials COV001 and COV002, which included a single-blind randomized controlled phase 2/3 trial of AZD1222 (ChAdOx1 nCoV-19) in healthy adults. For TCRbeta chain sequencing, PBMC samples were collected from trial participants at day 0 and at day 28 after the second dose.

The origin of this receptor is an adult who received the AZD1222 COVID-19 vaccine. Source: peripheral blood, taken 28 days after the second AZD1222 dose. Recombination connected TRBV10-2 to TRBJ1-6, with 9 central nucleotides matching TRBD1. The DNA reads TGCGCCAGCAAGGCGGACAGGGGAAATTCACCCCTCCACTTT. It encodes CASKADRGNSPLHF.